These T cell receptor beta chains were read from a single sample in a study of OX40 agonist ivuxolimab in advanced cancers. Some clones are missing from TCRdb's copy, which holds only in-frame ones; the method was immunoSEQ multiplex PCR. The sample carries about 150,000 clones, around 94% recorded once. The source material was CD4+ or CD8+ T cells sorted from blood, sampled in a trial of the OX40 agonist ivuxolimab. The origin of the receptors is an adult with an advanced solid tumor such as melanoma, head and neck, liver or kidney cancer. The conserved cysteine and the conserved F or W are not part of the CDR3 here.

cdr3_aa	v_call	j_call
ASSLDRTVSNSPLH	TRBV11-2	TRBJ1-6
ASSQDRRGQY	TRBV4-3	TRBJ2-3
ASGTRSPPQSGYT	TRBV6-1	TRBJ1-2
ASRLTKTYT	TRBV6-6	TRBJ1-2
ASSPAGTGRDNEQF	TRBV27	TRBJ2-1
ASSSWRLTSSTDTQY	TRBV5-1	TRBJ2-3
ASSYSLGYGYT	TRBV6-5	TRBJ1-2
ASSLAGSSGHEQF	TRBV7-9	TRBJ2-1
ASAPGLAGGPGQETQY	TRBV12-5	TRBJ2-5
ASRAGWGDQPQH	TRBV6-1	TRBJ1-5
ASSLRSLDRPPADTQY	TRBV5-1	TRBJ2-3
ASSEVRGQQGFSGNTIY	TRBV27	TRBJ1-3
ASSWTGGFLGGYT	TRBV27	TRBJ1-2
SVVGITEAF	TRBV29-1	TRBJ1-1
ASSKQGAGNQPQH	TRBV28	TRBJ1-5
ASSPQSGGANVLT	TRBV4-3	TRBJ2-6
ASSGVANTGELF	TRBV2	TRBJ2-2
ASSPRRDLPEKLF	TRBV28	TRBJ1-4
TSIQGSDYGYT	TRBV1	TRBJ1-2
ASSPDSRATDEQY	TRBV9	NA
ASSLRRLAGGKTYEQY	TRBV5-4	TRBJ2-7
ASSFYRDRQETQY	TRBV5-1	TRBJ2-5
ASSSGFYGYT	TRBV6-1	TRBJ1-2
ASSSYKAGTKETQY	TRBV7-2	TRBJ2-5
ASSSGQRIDYNSPLH	TRBV27	TRBJ1-6
ASSSKGQGAYTGELF	TRBV5-4	TRBJ2-2
ASSTGQGKNQPQH	TRBV19	TRBJ1-5
ATSRVLGDRGRPEAF	TRBV15	TRBJ1-1
ASSYSAGVGQPQH	TRBV6-5	TRBJ1-5
ASSLQFLVTEAF	TRBV28	TRBJ1-1
ASSPYGSGSSYEQY	TRBV9	TRBJ2-7
ASSVQRGGTEAF	TRBV6-1	TRBJ1-1
ASRGQGAIEQY	TRBV7-2	TRBJ2-7
ASSQEGPGQYYNEQF	TRBV4-3	TRBJ2-1
SVSTGGVWTGELF	TRBV29-1	TRBJ2-2
ASRSGSVFEQF	TRBV28	TRBJ2-1
ASSSIQGSAF	TRBV6-5	TRBJ1-1
ASSLGRSGRVGDNEQF	TRBV7-2	TRBJ2-1
ASNPPGQGTDTQY	TRBV6-1	TRBJ2-3
AISERDSSNQPQH	TRBV10-3	TRBJ1-5
ASRQGQGAVNTEAF	TRBV23-1	TRBJ1-1
ASSRWVLLRGPTDTQY	TRBV4-1	TRBJ2-3
ASTLRQGGNYGYT	TRBV28	TRBJ1-2
AISVLTSGGGELF	TRBV10-3	TRBJ2-2
SVAQGGTYEQY	TRBV29-1	TRBJ2-7